This T cell receptor (beta chain) was identified in a study of OX40 agonist ivuxolimab in advanced cancers. Study-wide results and limits: At 0.1 to 3.0 mg/kg and by week 6, CD4+ and CD8+ T cells in the blood had expanded clonally. CD8+ T cells were the subset that, on average, had more expanded clones than CD4+.

The repertoire was sequenced with immunoSEQ multiplex PCR; TCRdb's copy has only in-frame clones and lacks some. The sample lists approximately 14,000 clones, nearly 80% occurring once. In this sample, this clone turned up a few times. The antigen remains undetermined. The CDR3 has 12 residues. V was clipped by 5 bases and J by 3 bases, with 6 bases between them. Germline V gives CDR1 SGHVS, CDR2 FQNEAQ. Source: CD4+ or CD8+ T cells sorted from blood, taken in a trial of the OX40 agonist ivuxolimab. The receptor was derived from an adult with an advanced solid tumor such as melanoma, head and neck, liver or kidney cancer. The rearrangement uses TRBV7-8 and TRBJ2-3; D gene uncertain. The CDR3 DNA sequence: TGTGCCAGCAGCCTAGAAACAGATACGCAGTATTTT. Residues: CASSLETDTQYF.